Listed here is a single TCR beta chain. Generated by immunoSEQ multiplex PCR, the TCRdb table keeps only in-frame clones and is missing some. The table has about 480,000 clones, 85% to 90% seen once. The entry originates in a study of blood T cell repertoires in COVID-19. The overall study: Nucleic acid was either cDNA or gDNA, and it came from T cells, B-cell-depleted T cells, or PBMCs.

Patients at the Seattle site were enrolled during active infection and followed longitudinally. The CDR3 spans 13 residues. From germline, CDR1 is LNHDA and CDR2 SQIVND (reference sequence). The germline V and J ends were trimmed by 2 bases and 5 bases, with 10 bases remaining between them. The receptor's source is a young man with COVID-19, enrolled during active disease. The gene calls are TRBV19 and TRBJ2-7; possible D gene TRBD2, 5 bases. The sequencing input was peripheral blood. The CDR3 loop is CASSINREDEQYF. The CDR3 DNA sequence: TGTGCCAGTAGTATAAACCGGGAAGACGAGCAGTACTTC. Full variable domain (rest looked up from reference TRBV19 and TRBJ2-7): DGGITQSPKYLFRKEGQNVTLSCEQNLNHDAMYWYRQDPGQGLRLIYYSQIVNDFQKGDIAEGYSVSREKKESFPLTVTSAQKNPTAFYLCASSINREDEQYFGPGTRLTVT.